The text below deals with one T cell receptor (beta chain). Its specific antigen is unknown. Base qualities were left out, and no much larger clone turns up one base away. These data belong to a study of blood T cells in healthy people across ages (dated by TCRdb to the mid-2010s). At the level of the whole study: In model experiments, template switching captured about one uniquely barcoded TCR beta cDNA molecule for every two T cells. The study analyzed two additional independent replicas of 1 million unique cDNA reads from the same blood draw for two donors, one aged 18 to 29 and one aged 80 or older. To avoid experimental bias, donors of different ages were spread randomly across the sequencing lanes. Four age groups were formed from the donors: young (average roughly 16 years), middle-aged (more than 35), aged (roughly 56) and long-lived (about 80). To track age-related changes in TCR beta repertoire diversity, the study relied on deep sequencing normalized with unique cDNA molecular identifiers.

Systemically healthy Caucasian individuals from Russia, 39 in total and aged about 6 to 100 years, were included as donors. Each donor gave around 9 milliliters of peripheral blood, collected into EDTA-treated Vacutainer tubes. Ficoll-Paque density-gradient centrifugation was used to isolate PBMCs, with at least 6.5 million per sample. Trizol reagent was used to extract total RNA from the PBMCs, yielding at least 5 micrograms per sample. Naive CD45RAhigh/CD27high T cell percentages were measured by flow cytometry on a PBMC aliquot from every donor. The method was 5' RACE. These reads were obtained on an Illumina HiSeq 2500. A second about 7 to 12 cycle PCR used a sample-barcoded 5' primer and a J-beta primer mix. A unique molecular identifier was introduced onto each TCR beta cDNA molecule by a template-switch 5' adaptor carrying 12 random nucleotides. Each sample yielded at least 2.5 million CDR3-containing paired-end reads. The Mint cDNA synthesis kit, primed by a TRBC-specific oligonucleotide, was used to synthesize first-strand cDNA from all RNA. All cDNA was treated with uracil-DNA glycosylase and then went through a first 18-cycle PCR with the universal primers M1SS and BC2_uni_R. On the study's bioinformatics: Each sample was normalized by randomly selecting 1 million high-quality reads, each carrying a distinct molecular identifier. Reads sharing molecular identifiers were discarded rather than binned into consensus sequences. CDR3 identification, clonotype clustering and error correction used MiTCR with a Q25 quality threshold and the strictest error-elimination algorithm. A nonparametric unseen species model with Euler transformation was used to estimate a lower bound on total TCR beta diversity. TCRdb trimmed public reads at Q25 via fastp, called clones via MiXCR and kept in-frame beta chains. When rows share a CDR3 protein, they turn into one entry using the most common DNA and genes. In this record, the V and J calls reflect TCRdb's handling and not the investigators' own analysis. The sample includes 800,000 or so distinct CDR3 sequences, with around 68% observed a single time. The biggest ten clones account for approximately 30% of the sample.

The CDR3 holds 14 amino acids from the cysteine to the phenylalanine. CDR3 DNA only is kept here, 42 bases in frame from base 1. V lost 3 bases and J lost 0 bases; the stretch between them is 6 bases long. The CDR1 and CDR2 encoded by the germline V gene are MGHDK and SYGVNS. On the study overall, not on this receptor specifically: Bulk unsorted PBMC profiling prevented conclusive comparison of naive and antigen-experienced compartments. Estimates of total diversity from one million sequenced T cells were regarded as lower bounds and underestimates. The long-lived group showed more naive CD4+ T cells, fewer expanded clones and increased TCR diversity than the aged group, suggesting age selection. Because donor CMV infection status was unknown, age-related changes in expanded clonotypes were potentially confounded. Observed TCR beta diversity per million T cells fell roughly linearly with age, and a significant reduction was already apparent by age around 39. Observed TCR beta diversity correlated strongly with the percentage of naive T cells measured by flow cytometry.

The sequenced material came from blood. This receptor was obtained from a man aged 25 to 40 in good health. The V and J genes are TRBV25-1 and TRBJ1-5, with the D gene not clear enough to name. The nucleotide sequence is TGTGCCAGCAGTGACACCATTAGCAATCAGCCCCAGCATTTT. Its product reads: CASSDTISNQPQHF.